The T cell receptor (beta chain) under discussion was sequenced for a study of shared clonotypes between healthy human individuals. Overall study findings and caveats: Shared across a few donors were around 5% of the naive CD4 clonotypes. Naive subsets usually exceeded memory subsets in estimated richness. Represented genetic and exposure-history diversity was restricted by having few donors.

CDR1 and CDR2 from the germline V gene are SGDLS and YYNGEE. Unmatched junction bases numbered 8, after V lost 3 bases and J lost 3 bases. The CDR3 runs 16 residues. A word on this clone: The antigen is undetermined.

Method: immunoSEQ multiplex PCR; TCRdb's copy keeps in-frame clones and lacks some. The sample includes roughly 660,000 clones, about nine tenths of them seen just once. CD45RO+ cells plus CCR7-negative CD45RA+ TemRA cells formed CD8 memory. The chain combines TRBV9 with TRBJ2-2, with 7 bases aligning to TRBD1. Sequencing used memory CD8+ T cells from PBMCs. Regarding subset: CD45RO+ cells pooled with CCR7-negative TemRA cells. This TCR derives from a man aged 18 to 35 in good health. Some clones in this sample may be carry-over from other donors' samples. CDR3 loop: CASSGDRMADTGELFF. The CDR3 DNA sequence: TGTGCCAGCAGCGGGGACAGAATGGCCGACACCGGGGAGCTGTTTTTT.